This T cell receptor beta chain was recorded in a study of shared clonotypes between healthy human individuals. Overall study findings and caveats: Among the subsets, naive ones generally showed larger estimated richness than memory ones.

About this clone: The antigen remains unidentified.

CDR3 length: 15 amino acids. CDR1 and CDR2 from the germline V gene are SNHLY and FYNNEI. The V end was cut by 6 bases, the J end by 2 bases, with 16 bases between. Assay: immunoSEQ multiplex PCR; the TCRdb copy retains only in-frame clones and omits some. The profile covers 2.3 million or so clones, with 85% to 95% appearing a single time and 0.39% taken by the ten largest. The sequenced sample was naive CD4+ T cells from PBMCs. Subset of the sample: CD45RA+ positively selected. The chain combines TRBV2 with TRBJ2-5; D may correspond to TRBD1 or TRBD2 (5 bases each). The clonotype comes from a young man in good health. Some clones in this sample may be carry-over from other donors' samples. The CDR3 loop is CASRPRGRGQETQYF. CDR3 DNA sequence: TGTGCCAGCAGGCCCCGGGGACGGGGTCAAGAGACCCAGTACTTC.